Below, 10 T cell receptor beta chains from the same sample are listed, as sequenced in a study of graft-versus-host responses after intestinal transplantation. The table came from immunoSEQ multiplex PCR; TCRdb's copy has only in-frame clones and leaves some out. The table records tens of thousands of clones, about 92% of them present only once. This specimen consisted of PBMCs, obtained 98 days after intestinal transplantation. The receptors were sampled from a human patient who received an intestinal transplant, so some T cells may come from the graft donor.

The rearrangement links TRBV4-1 to TRBJ1-5; possible D gene TRBD1, 6 bases. V lost 2 bases and J lost 8, with 10 bases in between. Germline assignment: CDR1 MGHRA and CDR2 YSYEKL. The length of the CDR3 is 13 residues. The CDR3 sequence: CASSQQGNEPQHF. In DNA, the CDR3 is TGCGCCAGCAGCCAACAGGGGAATGAGCCCCAGCATTTT.

The CDR3 here is CASSRTEDNEQFF. CDR3 nucleotides: TGTGCCAGCAGCCGGACAGAGGACAATGAGCAGTTCTTC. V and J are TRBV7-9 and TRBJ2-1, with D possibly matching TRBD1 (6 bases). Germline V gene sequence: CDR1 SEHNR, CDR2 FQNEAQ (reference sequence). The V and J ends lost 5 bases and 5 bases respectively, with 10 bases between them. This CDR3 is built from 13 residues.

The CDR3 spells CASSYRVGDSPLHF. In DNA form, the CDR3 reads TGTGCCAGCAGTTACAGGGTGGGTGATTCACCCCTCCACTTT. The chain joins TRBV2 to TRBJ1-6, with a weak D call TRBD1 (6 bases). The germline CDR1 and CDR2 sequences are SNHLY and FYNNEI. Trimming removed 5 bases at V and 8 bases at J, with 13 bases between. The CDR3 totals 14 residues.

The CDR3 nucleotides read TGTGCCAGCAGTGAGGAAGCGGACGGATACAATGAGCAGTTCTTC. Protein: CASSEEADGYNEQFF. V usage is TRBV6-4 and J usage is TRBJ2-1; a possible D gene is TRBD2 (5 bases). In germline, CDR1 is MRHNA, CDR2 SNTAGT. This CDR3 region has 15 residues. V was clipped by 3 bases and J by 4 bases, with 13 bases between them.

The rearrangement links TRBV6-5 to TRBJ2-2; 10 positions match TRBD1. Germline CDR1 is MNHEY and CDR2 is SVGAGI. This CDR3 comprises 14 residues. V gave up 2 bases and J gave up 6 bases; unmatched junction bases: 0. CDR3 nucleotides: TGTGCCAGCAGTTACGACAGGGGGCCCGGGGAGCTGTTTTTT. Translation: CASSYDRGPGELFF.

V usage is TRBV5-6 and J usage is TRBJ2-6; either TRBD1 or TRBD2 may fit D (7 bases each). Trimming stripped 7 bases from V and 0 bases from J, with 17 bases between. The CDR3 sequence is 17 residues long. CDR1 is SGHDT, CDR2 YYEEEE, per germline. CDR3 in DNA: TGTGCCAGCGGGTGGGAGGGGGCCATCTCTGGGGCCAACGTCCTGACTTTC. Its translation is CASGWEGAISGANVLTF.

In DNA, the CDR3 is TGTGCCAGCAGTCATACGGGACAGGGGATAGAGCAGTACTTC. This codes for CASSHTGQGIEQYF. The rearrangement joins TRBV7-2 to TRBJ2-7, with 10 bases fitting TRBD1. CDR3 length: 14 residues. CDR1 and CDR2 (germline): SGHTA, FQGNSA. Trimming cost V 6 bases and J 7 bases; bases outside gene matches: 9. Using reference TRBV7-2 and TRBJ2-7 for the parts outside the CDR3, the full variable domain is GAGVSQSPSNKVTEKGKDVELRCDPISGHTALYWYRQSLGQGLEFLIYFQGNSAPDKSGLPSDRFSAERTGGSVSTLTIQRTQQEDSAVYLCASSHTGQGIEQYFGPGTRLTVT.

The chain couples TRBV9 to TRBJ2-1; 12 bases fit TRBD2. This CDR3 is built from 16 residues. The germline gives CDR1 SGDLS, CDR2 YYNGEE. The V segment lost 0 bases and the J segment 9 bases; nucleotides outside the gene matches: 7. The CDR3 nucleotides are TGTGCCAGCAGCGTAGACCCTAGCGGGAGGGCCGGTGAGCAGTTCTTC. Its protein product is CASSVDPSGRAGEQFF.

The chain recombines TRBV6-5 with TRBJ1-1; D might be TRBD1 (6 bases). The CDR3 is 13 residues long. Trimming left V 6 bases short and J 3 bases short, with 11 bases between. Germline V CDR1 and CDR2: MNHEY, SVGAGI. The CDR3 spells CASRKSGDTEAFF. The CDR3 region has the DNA TGTGCCAGCAGGAAATCAGGGGACACTGAAGCTTTCTTT.

The chain couples TRBV6-6 to TRBJ1-2; D is undetermined. CDR1 and CDR2 from the germline V gene are MNHNY and SVGAGI (reference sequence). V gave up 0 bases and J gave up 4 bases, with 9 bases separating them. The CDR3 is 14 amino acids. This CDR3 reads CASSYSPAIYGYTF. As DNA, the CDR3 is TGTGCCAGCAGTTACTCCCCAGCCATCTATGGCTACACCTTC.